This T cell receptor beta chain was identified during a study of blood T cell repertoires in COVID-19. The overall study: The study drew acute and convalescent COVID-19 samples from the United States, Italy and Spain. T cells, B-cell-depleted T cells, or PBMCs supplied cDNA or gDNA.

Germline loops: CDR1 MNHEY, CDR2 SVGEGT. Trimming removed 0 bases from V and 1 base from J; junction bases left unmatched: 7. The CDR3 has 17 residues. Original handling: Amplifying reference gene primers gave estimates of nucleated cell counts. Repertoires were generated with immunoSEQ multiplex PCR, while TCRdb's copy carries only in-frame clones and drops some. The V and J calls and clone size were taken over from that table, and D and trimming were inferred from the DNA. The table records a few hundred thousand clones, approximately 77% of them present only once. A single count supports this clone.

Sequenced material: peripheral blood. The rearrangement joins TRBV6-2 or TRBV6-3 to TRBJ2-5, with 8 nucleotides matching TRBD2. The clonotype was recovered from a woman older than 75 with acute or convalescent COVID-19. CDR3 sequence reads: CASSYSLASGFQETQYF. The CDR3 DNA sequence: TGTGCCAGCAGTTACTCTCTGGCTAGCGGGTTCCAAGAGACCCAGTACTTC.